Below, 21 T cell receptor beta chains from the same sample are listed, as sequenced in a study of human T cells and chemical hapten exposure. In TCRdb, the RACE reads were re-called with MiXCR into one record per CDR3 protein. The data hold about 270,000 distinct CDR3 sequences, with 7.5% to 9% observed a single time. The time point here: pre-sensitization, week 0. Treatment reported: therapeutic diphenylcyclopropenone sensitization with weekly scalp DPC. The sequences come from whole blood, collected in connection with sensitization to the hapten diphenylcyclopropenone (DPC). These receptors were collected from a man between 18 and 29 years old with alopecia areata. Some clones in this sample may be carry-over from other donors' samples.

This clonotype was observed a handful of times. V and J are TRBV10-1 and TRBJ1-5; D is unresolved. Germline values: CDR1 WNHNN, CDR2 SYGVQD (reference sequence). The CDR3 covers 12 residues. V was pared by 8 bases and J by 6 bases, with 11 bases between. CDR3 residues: CASGEGGQPQHF. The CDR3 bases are TGCGCCAGCGGAGAGGGTGGTCAGCCCCAGCATTTT.

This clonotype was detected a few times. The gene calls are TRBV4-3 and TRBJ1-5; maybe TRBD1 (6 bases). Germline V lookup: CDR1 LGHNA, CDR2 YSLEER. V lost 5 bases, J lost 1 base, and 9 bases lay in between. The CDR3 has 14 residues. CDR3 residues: CASSGGQSNQPQHF. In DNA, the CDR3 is TGCGCCAGCAGCGGGGGGCAGAGCAATCAGCCCCAGCATTTT.

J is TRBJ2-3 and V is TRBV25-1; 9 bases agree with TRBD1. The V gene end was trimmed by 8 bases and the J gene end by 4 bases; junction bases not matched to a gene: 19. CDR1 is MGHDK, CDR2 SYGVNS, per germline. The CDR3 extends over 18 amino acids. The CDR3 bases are TGTGCCAGCTCCCTCCCCCCGGGACAGGGAGTTGTGGCAGATACGCAGTATTTT. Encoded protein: CASSLPPGQGVVADTQYF.

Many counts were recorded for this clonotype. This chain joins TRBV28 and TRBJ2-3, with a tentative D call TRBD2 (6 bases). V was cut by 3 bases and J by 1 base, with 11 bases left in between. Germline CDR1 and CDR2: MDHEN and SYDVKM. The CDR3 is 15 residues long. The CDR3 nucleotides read TGTGCCAGCAGTTTCTTTGGCGGGGGCACAGATACGCAGTATTTT. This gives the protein CASSFFGGGTDTQYF.

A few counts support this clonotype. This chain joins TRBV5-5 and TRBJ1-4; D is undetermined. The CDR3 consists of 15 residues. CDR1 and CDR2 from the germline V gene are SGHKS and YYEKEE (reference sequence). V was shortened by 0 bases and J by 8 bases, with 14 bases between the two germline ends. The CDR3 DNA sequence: TGTGCCAGCAGCTTGGTGGGTCTTCCTAGCGAAAAACTGTTTTTT. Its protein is CASSLVGLPSEKLFF.

CDR3 in DNA: TGTGCCATCAGTGAGTCGGGGTCCAATGGAGAGACCCAGTACTTC. It translates to CAISESGSNGETQYF. The chain is built from TRBV10-3 and TRBJ2-5; no firm D call. Trimming pared 0 bases from V and 4 bases from J, leaving 12 bases between. Germline V gene sequence: CDR1 ENHRY, CDR2 SYGVKD. This CDR3 contains 15 residues.

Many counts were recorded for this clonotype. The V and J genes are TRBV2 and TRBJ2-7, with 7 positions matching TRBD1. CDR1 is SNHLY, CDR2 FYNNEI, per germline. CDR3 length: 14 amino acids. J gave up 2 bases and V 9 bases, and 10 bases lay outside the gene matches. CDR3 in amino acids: CASQTGALTYEQYF. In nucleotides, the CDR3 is TGTGCCAGTCAAACAGGGGCCCTAACCTACGAGCAGTACTTC.

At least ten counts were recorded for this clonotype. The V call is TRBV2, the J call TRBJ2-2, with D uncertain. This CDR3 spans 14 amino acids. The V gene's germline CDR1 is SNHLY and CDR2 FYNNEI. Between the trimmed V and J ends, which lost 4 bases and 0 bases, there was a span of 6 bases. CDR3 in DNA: TGTGCCAGCAGTGCCAGGCCGAACACCGGGGAGCTGTTTTTT. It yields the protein CASSARPNTGELFF.

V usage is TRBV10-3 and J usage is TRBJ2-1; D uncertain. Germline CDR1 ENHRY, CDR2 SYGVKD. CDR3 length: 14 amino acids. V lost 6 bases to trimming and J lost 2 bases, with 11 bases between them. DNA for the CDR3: TGTGCCATCAGGGACGGCCAGACCTACAATGAGCAGTTCTTC. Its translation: CAIRDGQTYNEQFF.

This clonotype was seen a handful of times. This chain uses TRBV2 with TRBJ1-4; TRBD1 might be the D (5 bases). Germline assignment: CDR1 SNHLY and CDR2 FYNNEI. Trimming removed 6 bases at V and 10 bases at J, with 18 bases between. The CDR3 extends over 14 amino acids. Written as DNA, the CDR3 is TGTGCCAGCAGGAGATCGTCGGGGGAAGGAAAACTGTTTTTT. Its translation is CASRRSSGEGKLFF.

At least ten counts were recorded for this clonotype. The CDR3 sequence: CASSVSVNEKLFF. The DNA of the CDR3 is TGTGCCAGCAGCGTCTCTGTGAATGAAAAACTGTTTTTT. The V gene is TRBV9, the J gene TRBJ1-4; D gene uncertain. Looked up from germline, CDR1 is SGDLS and CDR2 is YYNGEE. V gave up 2 bases and J gave up 5 bases, with 7 bases separating them. CDR3 length equals 13 residues.

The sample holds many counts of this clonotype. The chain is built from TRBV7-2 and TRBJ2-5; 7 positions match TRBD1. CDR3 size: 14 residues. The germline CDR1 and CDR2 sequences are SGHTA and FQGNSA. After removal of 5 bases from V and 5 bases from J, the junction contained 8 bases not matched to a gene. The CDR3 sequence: CASSLGQAVETQYF. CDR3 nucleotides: TGTGCCAGCAGCCTAGGACAGGCGGTTGAGACCCAGTACTTC.

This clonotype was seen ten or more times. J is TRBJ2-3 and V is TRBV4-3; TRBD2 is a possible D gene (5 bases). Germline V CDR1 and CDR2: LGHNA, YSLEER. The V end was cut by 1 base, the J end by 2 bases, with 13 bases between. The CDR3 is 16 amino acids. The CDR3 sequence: CASSQGGHGTTDTQYF. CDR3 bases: TGCGCCAGCAGCCAAGGAGGGCACGGAACCACAGATACGCAGTATTTT.

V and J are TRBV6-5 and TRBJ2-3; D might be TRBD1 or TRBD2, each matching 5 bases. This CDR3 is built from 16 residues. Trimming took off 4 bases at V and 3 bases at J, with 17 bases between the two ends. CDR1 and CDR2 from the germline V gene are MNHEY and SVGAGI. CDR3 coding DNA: TGTGCCAGCAGTTGGGGCGGCGGAGGTGGGACAGATACGCAGTATTTT. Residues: CASSWGGGGGTDTQYF.

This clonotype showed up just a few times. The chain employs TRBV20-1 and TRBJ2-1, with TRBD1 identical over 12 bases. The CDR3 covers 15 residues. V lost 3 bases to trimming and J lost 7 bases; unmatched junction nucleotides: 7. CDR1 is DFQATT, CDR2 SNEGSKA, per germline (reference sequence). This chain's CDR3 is CSARAGTGGGNEQFF. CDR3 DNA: TGCAGTGCTAGGGCCGGGACAGGGGGCGGAAATGAGCAGTTCTTC.

CDR3 sequence: CASSLAGEHEQYV. Written as DNA, the CDR3 is TGTGCCAGCAGTTTGGCGGGTGAGCACGAGCAGTACGTC. This chain connects TRBV12-3 or TRBV12-4 to TRBJ2-7; weak D call: TRBD2 (5 bases). The CDR3 consists of 13 residues. V lost 3 bases to trimming and J lost 5 bases, with 11 bases between them.

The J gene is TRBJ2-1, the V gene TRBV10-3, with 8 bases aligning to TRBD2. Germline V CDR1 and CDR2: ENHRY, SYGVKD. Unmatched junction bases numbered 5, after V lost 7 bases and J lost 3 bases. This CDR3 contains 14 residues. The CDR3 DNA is TGTGCCATCAAAGCGGGGGAGGTCTACAATGAGCAGTTCTTC. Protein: CAIKAGEVYNEQFF.

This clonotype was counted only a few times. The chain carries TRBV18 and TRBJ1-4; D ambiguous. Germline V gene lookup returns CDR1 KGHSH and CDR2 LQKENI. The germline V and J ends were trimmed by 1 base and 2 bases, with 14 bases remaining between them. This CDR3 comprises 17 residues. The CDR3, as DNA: TGTGCCAGCTCACCACGAGAGGGCCTCGGGACTAATGAAAAACTGTTTTTT. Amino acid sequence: CASSPREGLGTNEKLFF.

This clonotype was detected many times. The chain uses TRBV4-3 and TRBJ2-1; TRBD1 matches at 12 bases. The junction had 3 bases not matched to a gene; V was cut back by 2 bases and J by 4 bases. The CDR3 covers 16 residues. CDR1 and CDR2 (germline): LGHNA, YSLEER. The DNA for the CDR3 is TGCGCCAGCAGCCAATGGGACAGGGGGCTGTACAATGAGCAGTTCTTC. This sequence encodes CASSQWDRGLYNEQFF.

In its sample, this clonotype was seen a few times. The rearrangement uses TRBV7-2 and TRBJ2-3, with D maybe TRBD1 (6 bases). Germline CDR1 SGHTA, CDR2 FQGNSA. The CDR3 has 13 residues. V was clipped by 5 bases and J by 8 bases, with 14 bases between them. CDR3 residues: CASSPRGSPTQYF. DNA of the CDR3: TGTGCCAGCAGCCCCAGGGGTAGTCCTACGCAGTATTTT.

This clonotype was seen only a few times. The CDR3: CASSPPASTKGQETQYF. Written as DNA, the CDR3 is TGTGCCAGCTCACCACCTGCCAGTACTAAAGGACAAGAGACCCAGTACTTC. The rearrangement links TRBV18 to TRBJ2-5; D uncertain. The length of the CDR3 is 17 residues. V was cut by 0 bases and J by 2 bases, with 16 bases left in between. Germline V gene data show CDR1 as KGHSH and CDR2 as LQKENI.